The present TCR beta chain was sequenced within a study of cytomegalovirus exposure and HLA in healthy donors. Study-wide findings and caveats: Most TCR beta V segments were productive about 87% or about 30% of the time in an earlier analysis. The classifier, whose performance was assessed in both the original and validation cohorts, reportedly diagnosed cytomegalovirus status with high specificity and sensitivity.

PCR involved 60 Vbeta and 13 Jbeta primers. Clones were read by immunoSEQ multiplex PCR, and TCRdb kept only the in-frame ones, dropping some. The table lists about 150,000 clones, over 75% of them singletons, with about 2% in the top ten. With regard to this clone: Its target is unknown.

The CDR3 covers 14 residues. V was trimmed by 5 bases and J by 2 bases, leaving 14 bases between them. Germline CDR1 SGHNT, CDR2 YYREEE (reference sequence). This sequence was found in a male donor in good health and CMV-seronegative. The V call is TRBV5-4, the J call TRBJ2-7; tentative D call: TRBD2 (5 bases). Sequencing input: PBMCs. CDR3 loop: CASSPSLATYEQYF. The CDR3 coding sequence is TGTGCCAGCAGTCCGTCCCTAGCCACCTACGAGCAGTACTTC.